The source of this T cell receptor beta chain is a study of cytomegalovirus exposure and HLA in healthy donors. Study-level background: HLA-typed donors contributed around 85 million unique TCRs, which were held in an early data release.

Among the donors, all were healthy bone marrow donors. 13 Jbeta primers and 60 Vbeta primers were used for the PCR. Under the authors' procedure: Roughly 73 million unique TCR beta chains, around 11 million of them shared, were counted by a later analysis. Produced via immunoSEQ multiplex PCR; TCRdb's table is partial and in-frame only. That table supplies the V and J calls and clone size; D and trimming were determined from the DNA. Here the sample spans about 90,000 clones, roughly 60% being singletons. Germline V gene sequence: CDR1 MNHEY, CDR2 SVGAGI. The CDR3 is 15 amino acids. V lost 6 bases to trimming and J lost 4 bases; unmatched junction nucleotides: 11. As to this clone: Antigen unknown.

Whole-study results and caveats: Rarity marked most TCR sequences, yet some public TCRs occurred in many donors.

This sequence joins TRBV6-5 and TRBJ2-7, with TRBD1 identical over 8 bases. Material: PBMCs. This sequence originates from a woman between 45 and 65 years old in good health and CMV-seropositive. Here the CDR3 DNA reads TGTGCCAGCAGCTTGGGACAGGAAAACCCGTACGAGCAGTACTTC. Its translation: CASSLGQENPYEQYF.